Sequencing of this TCR beta chain was carried out in a study of monozygotic twins with cystic fibrosis. In regard to this clone: Antigen unknown.

Study outcomes and limitations: Low clonality (median approximately 0.0095) suggested a mostly naive repertoire.

Germline V gene data show CDR1 as PRHDT and CDR2 as FYEKMQ (reference sequence). The CDR3 is 16 residues long. V lost 3 bases and J lost 7, with 19 bases in between. Method: immunoSEQ multiplex PCR; TCRdb's copy keeps in-frame clones and lacks some. The profile shows around 35,000 clones, around 82% of them singletons. This clonotype was obtained from a girl aged 2 to 10 with cystic fibrosis. What was sequenced was blood. The chain recombines TRBV13 with TRBJ1-5; no firm D call. The CDR3 protein is CASSLSTGVPGQPQHF. CDR3 nucleotide sequence: TGTGCCAGCAGCTTGAGTACTGGGGTTCCCGGACAGCCCCAGCATTTT. The full variable domain, completed using reference TRBV13 and TRBJ1-5, is AAGVIQSPRHLIKEKRETATLKCYPIPRHDTVYWYQQGPGQDPQFLISFYEKMQSDKGSIPDRFSAQQFSDYHSELNMSSLELGDSALYFCASSLSTGVPGQPQHFGDGTRLSIL.